This T cell receptor beta chain was recovered during a study of T cell responses to AZD1222 COVID-19 vaccine. Overall study context: Pooling was applied to second doses at about 4 or about 12 weeks. Study outcomes and limitations: With dominance at 160-218 and 743-854, vaccine-associated CD4 TCRs spanned spike. Seropositive at baseline were only a handful of AZD1222 recipients.

Produced via immunoSEQ multiplex PCR; TCRdb's table is partial and in-frame only. Of about 140,000 clones listed, 75% to 90% are singletons. Concerning this clone itself: Its antigen is still unknown.

This TCR was sampled from an adult in good health. The specimen was peripheral blood, collected on day 0 of AZD1222 vaccination.

The CDR3 reads CASSQGQGNQPQHF. The CDR3 coding sequence is TGCGCCAGCAGCCAGGGACAGGGAAATCAGCCCCAGCATTTT. The chain uses TRBV4-1 and TRBJ1-5, with 9 bases matching TRBD1. The CDR3 runs to 14 residues. The J segment lost 4 bases and the V segment lost 3 bases, leaving 1 base of the junction unmatched. Germline V gene sequence: CDR1 MGHRA, CDR2 YSYEKL.